The 21 T cell receptor beta chains below were found in one sample sequenced in a study of shared clonotypes between healthy human individuals. TCRdb keeps only in-frame clones here, not all; method: immunoSEQ multiplex PCR. Seen here are 550,000 to 800,000 clones, around 67% observed once, and the top ten hold over 1.5%. The sequenced material came from memory CD4+ T cells sorted from blood. As for subset: CD45RA-negative fraction. The receptors were sampled from a woman in her twenties or thirties in good health.

The rearrangement joins TRBV6-1 to TRBJ2-7, with 8 bases matching TRBD1. Germline-derived CDR1 and CDR2 are MNHNS and SASEGT. V lost 4 bases, J lost 4 bases, and 6 bases stayed unmatched. The CDR3 is 14 residues long. CDR3 sequence (DNA): TGTGCCAGCAGTGTTAACAGGGGGATGTACGAGCAGTACTTC. Protein: CASSVNRGMYEQYF.

The chain combines TRBV2 with TRBJ1-2; D remains ambiguous. This CDR3 spans 15 amino acids. CDR1 SNHLY and CDR2 FYNNEI come from the germline V gene. V lost 8 bases to trimming and J lost 3 bases, with 19 bases between them. The CDR3 loop reads CASREGNRLDYGYTF. CDR3 coding DNA: TGTGCCAGCCGGGAGGGTAACAGATTGGACTATGGCTACACCTTC.

This rearrangement joins TRBV10-3 to TRBJ1-4; no definite D call. CDR3 size: 15 residues. Germline assignment: CDR1 ENHRY and CDR2 SYGVKD. The germline V and J ends were trimmed by 4 bases and 0 bases, with 9 bases remaining between them. CDR3 protein: CAISASPATNEKLFF. The CDR3 DNA reads TGTGCCATCAGTGCCTCTCCTGCAACTAATGAAAAACTGTTTTTT.

The chain uses TRBV28 and TRBJ2-2; possibly TRBD2 for D (5 bases). This CDR3 has 15 residues. Germline-derived CDR1 and CDR2 are MDHEN and SYDVKM. V lost 3 bases to trimming and J lost 6 bases, with 14 bases between them. Here the CDR3 reads CASSFIGRGAGELFF. For the CDR3, the DNA is TGTGCCAGCAGTTTTATCGGACGGGGAGCCGGGGAGCTGTTTTTT.

The gene calls are TRBV11-3 and TRBJ2-1; D is uncertain. Germline assignment: CDR1 SGHNT and CDR2 YENEEA. The CDR3 contains 15 residues. V was cut by 0 bases and J by 7 bases, with 13 bases left in between. CDR3 sequence (DNA): TGTGCCAGCAGCTTAGACAGCGCCGGACGGAATGAGCAGTTCTTC. It specifies CASSLDSAGRNEQFF.

This chain uses TRBV5-4 with TRBJ2-7; tentatively, D is TRBD1 (8 bases). Trimming shortened V by 3 bases and J by 4 bases, and 20 bases separated the two germline ends. CDR3 length equals 16 residues. Germline V gives CDR1 SGHNT, CDR2 YYREEE (reference sequence). The CDR3 protein is CASSSGRDRTKYEQYF. The CDR3 nucleotides read TGTGCCAGCAGCTCGGGGAGGGACAGGACAAAATACGAGCAGTACTTC.

The chain couples TRBV29-1 to TRBJ2-3; no clear D. Trimming stripped 0 bases from V and 4 bases from J, with 11 bases between. The germline CDR1 and CDR2 sequences are SQVTM and ANQGSEA. The CDR3 is made up of 14 amino acids. This chain's CDR3 is CSVEEGFAADTQYF. The CDR3 DNA is TGCAGCGTTGAAGAAGGTTTCGCAGCAGATACGCAGTATTTT.

The rearrangement uses TRBV11-2 and TRBJ2-1; 14 nucleotides match TRBD2. The V gene's germline CDR1 is SGHAT and CDR2 FQNNGV. The ends lost 4 bases at V and 6 bases at J; junction bases unmatched: 8. The CDR3 totals 17 residues. CDR3 in DNA: TGTGCCAGCAGCTCCGAGGGACTAGCGGGAGTTCGCAATGAGCAGTTCTTC. It encodes CASSSEGLAGVRNEQFF.

This chain links TRBV5-4 with TRBJ2-3; 10 bases line up with TRBD2. With V trimmed by 3 bases and J by 6 bases, 16 bases remained unmatched. There are 18 residues in the CDR3. The V gene's germline CDR1 is SGHNT and CDR2 YYREEE (reference sequence). The CDR3 DNA follows: TGTGCCAGCAGCTACCACGTAACAGCGGGAGGGCGTACTGATACGCAGTATTTT. This codes for CASSYHVTAGGRTDTQYF. Complete variable domain (other parts from reference TRBV5-4 and TRBJ2-3): ETGVTQSPTHLIKTRGQQVTLRCSSQSGHNTVSWYQQALGQGPQFIFQYYREEENGRGNFPPRFSGLQFPNYSSELNVNALELDDSALYLCASSYHVTAGGRTDTQYFGPGTRLTVL.

J is TRBJ1-2 and V is TRBV28, with a tentative D call TRBD1 (6 bases). V shed 6 bases and J shed 4 bases, with 18 bases lying between them. Germline V lookup: CDR1 MDHEN, CDR2 SYDVKM. This CDR3 is 15 amino acids long. This CDR3 is CASRAVDRTTYGYTF. CDR3 DNA: TGTGCCAGCAGAGCAGTCGACAGGACTACCTATGGCTACACCTTC.

This clone was seen more than once but under ten times. This chain uses TRBV6-5 with TRBJ2-1; possibly TRBD2 for D (6 bases). V was pared by 0 bases and J by 10 bases, with 7 bases between. This CDR3 contains 12 residues. The germline gives CDR1 MNHEY, CDR2 SVGAGI. The DNA of the CDR3 is TGTGCCAGCAGTTACTCTGGAGGGGAGCAGTTCTTC. Translation: CASSYSGGEQFF.

This clone came up once. Other DNA sequences within the sample encode an identical CDR3. This sequence joins TRBV7-2 and TRBJ2-1, with 13 nucleotides matching TRBD2. CDR3 size: 15 residues. The J segment lost 7 bases and the V segment lost 3 bases, leaving 3 bases of the junction unmatched. Germline CDR1 SGHTA, CDR2 FQGNSA. As DNA, the CDR3 is TGTGCCAGCAGCTTGGGGACTAGCGGGATAAATGAGCAGTTCTTC. This sequence encodes CASSLGTSGINEQFF.

On this clone: Other DNA sequences within the sample encode an identical CDR3. The V and J genes are TRBV5-1 and TRBJ2-1, with TRBD2 matching over 7 bases. Trimming took 1 base from V and 3 from J; bases not matched to a gene: 4. Per the germline V gene, CDR1 is SGHRS and CDR2 is YFSETQ. The CDR3 sequence is 15 residues long. The CDR3: CASSLSSGDYNEQFF. The CDR3 DNA is TGCGCCAGCAGCTTGTCCAGCGGGGACTACAATGAGCAGTTCTTC.

This clone was seen a handful of times. The chain carries TRBV10-3 and TRBJ2-7, with D hard to call. Trimming took off 0 bases at V and 3 bases at J, with 9 bases between the two ends. Germline assignment: CDR1 ENHRY and CDR2 SYGVKD. This CDR3 is built from 14 residues. The CDR3, as DNA: TGTGCCATCAGTGAGTCGAGGCAATTCTACGAGCAGTACTTC. Translated: CAISESRQFYEQYF.

The V and J genes are TRBV19 and TRBJ2-3; the match to TRBD2 covers 10 bases. The CDR3 is 16 residues long. J gave up 4 bases and V 5 bases, and 9 bases lay outside the gene matches. Germline lookup yields CDR1 LNHDA and CDR2 SQIVND (reference sequence). CDR3 nucleotide sequence: TGTGCCAGTAGTGCTCGACTAGCGGGTAATGCAGATACGCAGTATTTT. This translates into CASSARLAGNADTQYF.

The CDR3 here is CASSRQAGVSYEQYF. CDR3 bases: TGTGCCAGCAGCCGCCAGGCAGGGGTGAGCTACGAGCAGTACTTC. This chain connects TRBV7-2 to TRBJ2-7; a possible D gene is TRBD1 (6 bases). The V end lost 5 bases, the J end lost 3 bases, and 17 bases lay between the germline ends. The length of the CDR3 is 15 residues. Looked up from germline, CDR1 is SGHTA and CDR2 is FQGNSA.

V is TRBV9 and J is TRBJ1-4; 8 bases map to TRBD1. V shed 1 base and J 8 bases; nucleotides not matched to a gene: 16. The CDR3 spans 18 residues. Germline V lookup: CDR1 SGDLS, CDR2 YYNGEE. CDR3 bases: TGTGCCAGCAGCGTACTCATGCTCTTGAAGGACAGGGTAGAAAAACTGTTTTTT. This codes for CASSVLMLLKDRVEKLFF.

A note on this clone: The same CDR3 can be traced to other DNA sequences in this sample. This chain connects TRBV7-2 to TRBJ1-5; 9 bases align to TRBD1. V gave up 1 base and J gave up 4 bases; unmatched junction bases: 2. In germline, CDR1 is SGHTA, CDR2 FQGNSA. The CDR3 is made up of 15 amino acids. The chain's CDR3 is CASSLVGTGNQPQHF. The CDR3 DNA reads as TGTGCCAGCAGCTTAGTGGGGACAGGGAATCAGCCCCAGCATTTT.

The chain combines TRBV6-1 with TRBJ1-5; D remains unclear. The germline V gene encodes CDR1 MNHNS and CDR2 SASEGT. The CDR3 is made up of 15 amino acids. The V and J ends lost 5 bases and 0 bases respectively, with 11 bases between them. The CDR3 DNA follows: TGTGCCAGCAGTTTACAGTCTTATAGCAATCAGCCCCAGCATTTT. Its protein product is CASSLQSYSNQPQHF.

This chain's CDR3 is CAWSVFSGVGSGKYF. For the CDR3, the DNA is TGTGCCTGGAGTGTTTTTTCTGGGGTTGGTAGCGGGAAGTATTTT. This chain uses TRBV30 with TRBJ2-3; 8 nucleotides agree with TRBD2. CDR1 is GTSNPN and CDR2 is SVGIG in the germline V gene (reference sequence). The CDR3 covers 15 residues. J lost 13 bases, V lost 0 bases, and 15 bases had no gene match.

This chain connects TRBV5-1 to TRBJ2-7, with a possible D match to TRBD1 (7 bases). V gave up 0 bases and J gave up 4 bases, with 11 bases separating them. The CDR3 extends over 14 amino acids. Germline V CDR1 and CDR2: SGHRS, YFSETQ. The CDR3 loop reads CASSLEGAGYEQYF. CDR3 in DNA: TGCGCCAGCAGCTTGGAGGGGGCGGGGTACGAGCAGTACTTC.